This entry features one TCR beta chain sequence. Antigen specificity is unknown. The repertoire was sequenced with immunoSEQ multiplex PCR; TCRdb's copy has only in-frame clones and lacks some. This sample has more than 2 million clones, with just under 95% found just once. Deletions cut 8 bases from V and 6 bases from J, with 19 bases between. The CDR3 runs to 14 residues. Germline V lookup: CDR1 MNHNS, CDR2 SASEGT. CD45RO-negative, CCR7-selected cells formed the naive CD8 fraction, which excluded terminally differentiated effector memory CD45RA+ cells. This sample stems from a study of shared clonotypes between healthy human individuals. As for the study in general: Donor composition was two women and three men, aged 18 to 49. The study's findings and limits: Clonotype sharing across donors was expected to vary with sequencing depth. Despite large depth, rarefaction showed incomplete sorted-subset sequencing.

This chain uses TRBV6-1 with TRBJ1-2; D may be TRBD1 (5 bases). The sequenced sample consisted of naive CD8+ T cells from PBMCs. This sequence was found in a man younger than 30 in good health. Some clones in this sample may be carry-over from other donors' samples. The DNA of the CDR3 is TGTGCCAGCGGCCCCGGGACGGGGAGGAATGGCTACACCTTC. Translation gives CASGPGTGRNGYTF.